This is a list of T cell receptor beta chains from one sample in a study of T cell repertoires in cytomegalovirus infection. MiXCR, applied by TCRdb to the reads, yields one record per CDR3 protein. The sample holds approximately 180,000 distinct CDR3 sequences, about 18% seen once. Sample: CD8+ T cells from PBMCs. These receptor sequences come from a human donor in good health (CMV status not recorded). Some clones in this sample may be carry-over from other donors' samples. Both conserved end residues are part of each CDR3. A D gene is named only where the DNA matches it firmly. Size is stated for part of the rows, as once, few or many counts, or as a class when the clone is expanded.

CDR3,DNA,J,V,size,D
CASSGSEAFF,TGTGCCAGCAGCGGGTCTGAAGCTTTCTTT,TRBJ1-1,TRBV7-2,NA,NA
CASRPQGADNGYTF,TGTGCCAGCAGGCCCCAGGGGGCGGATAATGGCTACACCTTC,TRBJ1-2,TRBV7-9,NA,TRBD1
CASSLGPEPNSPLHF,TGCGCCAGCAGCCTCGGGCCAGAGCCAAATTCACCCCTCCACTTT,TRBJ1-6,TRBV4-3,NA,NA
CASRGQESYEQYF,TGCGCCAGCAGAGGACAGGAATCATACGAGCAGTACTTC,TRBJ2-7,TRBV5-1,NA,TRBD1
CSVLRSVVLNEQFF,TGCAGCGTTCTACGAAGCGTCGTTTTAAATGAGCAGTTCTTC,TRBJ2-1,TRBV29-1,few,NA
CASRPGGKWRESYEQYF,TGTGCCAGCAGGCCCGGTGGAAAATGGAGGGAATCCTACGAGCAGTACTTC,TRBJ2-7,TRBV28,few,NA
CASSSRGESNQPQHF,TGTGCCAGCAGCTCCCGAGGAGAGAGCAATCAGCCCCAGCATTTT,TRBJ1-5,TRBV6-2/TRBV6-3,NA,NA
CASSTGTGVTEAFF,TGTGCCAGCAGCACAGGGACAGGGGTCACTGAAGCTTTCTTT,TRBJ1-1,TRBV7-2,many,TRBD1
CASSYNWIYGYTF,TGTGCCAGCAGTTACAACTGGATCTATGGCTACACCTTC,TRBJ1-2,TRBV6-2/TRBV6-3,few,NA
CASSQELASTDTQYF,TGCGCCAGCAGCCAAGAACTAGCGAGTACAGATACGCAGTATTTT,TRBJ2-3,TRBV4-3,NA,TRBD2
CASSYRADTQYF,TGTGCCAGCAGTTACAGGGCAGATACGCAGTATTTT,TRBJ2-3,TRBV28,few,NA
CASSYLQGTYEQYF,TGTGCCAGCAGTTACTTGCAGGGGACCTACGAGCAGTACTTC,TRBJ2-7,TRBV6-5,few,NA
CASSQDPPPGGTDTQYF,TGCGCCAGCAGCCAAGATCCCCCCCCCGGGGGCACAGATACGCAGTATTTT,TRBJ2-3,TRBV4-1,few,NA
CASSPGQGENTIYF,TGTGCCAGCAGCCCGGGACAGGGGGAAAACACCATATATTTT,TRBJ1-3,TRBV7-9,NA,TRBD1
CASSPDRGRSNEQYF,TGTGCCAGCAGCCCGGACAGGGGGCGCAGTAACGAGCAGTACTTC,TRBJ2-7,TRBV28,few,TRBD1
CASSPLTSGGSDTQYF,TGTGCCAGCAGCCCCTTGACTAGCGGGGGTTCAGATACGCAGTATTTT,TRBJ2-3,TRBV6-5,few,TRBD2
CASSFGGGTEAFF,TGTGCCAGCAGCTTCGGGGGCGGCACTGAAGCTTTCTTT,TRBJ1-1,TRBV12-3/TRBV12-4,many,NA
CASSPPATSYEQYF,TGTGCCAGCAGCCCCCCCGCCACCTCCTACGAGCAGTACTTC,TRBJ2-7,TRBV11-2,few,NA
CASSLGTGGGADTQYF,TGTGCCAGCAGCTTAGGGACAGGGGGCGGTGCAGATACGCAGTATTTT,TRBJ2-3,TRBV7-3,many,TRBD1